The clone carrying this TCR beta chain was picked up one time. The sample originates from a study of blood T cell repertoires in COVID-19. Study information: The samples span acute and convalescent COVID-19 from the United States, Italy and Spain. Sources were T cells, B-cell-depleted T cells, or PBMCs; the material itself was cDNA or gDNA.

Original processing methods: Estimation of nucleated cell counts relied on the amplification of reference gene primers. Only in-frame clones appear in the TCRdb table, and some are missing; sequencing was by immunoSEQ multiplex PCR. That table supplies the V and J calls and clone size; D and trimming were determined from the DNA. The sample includes about 39,000 clones, around four fifths of them seen just once. The CDR3 spans 14 residues. V lost 6 bases, J lost 6 bases, and 11 bases stayed unmatched. Germline V gene data show CDR1 as MNHEY and CDR2 as SMNVEV (reference sequence). V usage is TRBV27 and J usage is TRBJ2-7, with 7 nucleotides matching TRBD1. The sequenced sample was peripheral blood. This TCR came from a man aged 50-60 years with active or convalescent COVID-19. The CDR3 coding sequence is TGTGCCAGCAGCCTAAGACAGGGTTTCTCCGAGCAGTACTTC. Translated: CASSLRQGFSEQYF.